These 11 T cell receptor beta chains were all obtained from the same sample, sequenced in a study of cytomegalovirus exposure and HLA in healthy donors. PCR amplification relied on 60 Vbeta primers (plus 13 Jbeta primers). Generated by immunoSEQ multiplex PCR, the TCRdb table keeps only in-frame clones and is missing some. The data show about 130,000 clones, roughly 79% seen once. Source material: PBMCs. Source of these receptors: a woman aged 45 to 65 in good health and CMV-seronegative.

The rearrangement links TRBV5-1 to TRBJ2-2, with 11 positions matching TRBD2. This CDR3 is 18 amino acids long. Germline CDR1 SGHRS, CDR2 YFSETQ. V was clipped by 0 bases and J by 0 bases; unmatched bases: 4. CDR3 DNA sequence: TGCGCCAGCAGCTTGGGACTAGCGGGAACTTCGAACACCGGGGAGCTGTTTTTT. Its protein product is CASSLGLAGTSNTGELFF.

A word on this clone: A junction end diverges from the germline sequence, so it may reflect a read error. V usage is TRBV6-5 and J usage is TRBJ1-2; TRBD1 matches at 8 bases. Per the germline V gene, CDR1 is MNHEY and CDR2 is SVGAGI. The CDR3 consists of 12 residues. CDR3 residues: CASRGQAGGYPF. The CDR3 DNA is TGTGCCAGCAGGGGACAGGCAGGTGGCTACCCCTTC.

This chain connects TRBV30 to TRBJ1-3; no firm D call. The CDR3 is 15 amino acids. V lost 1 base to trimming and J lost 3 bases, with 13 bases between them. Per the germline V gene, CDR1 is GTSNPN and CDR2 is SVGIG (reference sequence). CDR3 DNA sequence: TGTGCCTGGAGTGGAACTAGCCGAATTGGAAACACCATATATTTT. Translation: CAWSGTSRIGNTIYF. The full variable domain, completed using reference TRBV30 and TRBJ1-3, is SQTIHQWPATLVQPVGSPLSLECTVEGTSNPNLYWYRQAAGRGLQLLFYSVGIGQISSEVPQNLSASRPQDRQFILSSKKLLLSDSGFYLCAWSGTSRIGNTIYFGEGSWLTVV.

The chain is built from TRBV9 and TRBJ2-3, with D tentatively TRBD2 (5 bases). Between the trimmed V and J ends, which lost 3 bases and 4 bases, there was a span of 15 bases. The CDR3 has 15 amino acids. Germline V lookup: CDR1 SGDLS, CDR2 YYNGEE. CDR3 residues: CASSAGRRLADTQYF. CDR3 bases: TGTGCCAGCAGCGCAGGACGGAGGTTGGCAGATACGCAGTATTTT.

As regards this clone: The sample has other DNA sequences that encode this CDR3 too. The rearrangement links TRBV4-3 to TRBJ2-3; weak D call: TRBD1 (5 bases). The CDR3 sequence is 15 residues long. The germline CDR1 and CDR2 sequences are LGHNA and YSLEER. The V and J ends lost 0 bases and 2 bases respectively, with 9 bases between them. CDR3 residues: CASSQEGQDTDTQYF. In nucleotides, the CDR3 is TGCGCCAGCAGCCAAGAGGGGCAGGACACAGATACGCAGTATTTT.

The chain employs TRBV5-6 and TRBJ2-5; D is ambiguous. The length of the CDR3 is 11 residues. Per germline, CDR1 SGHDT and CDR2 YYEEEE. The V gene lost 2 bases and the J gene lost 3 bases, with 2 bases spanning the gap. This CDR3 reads CASSFKETQYF. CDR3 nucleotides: TGTGCCAGCAGCTTTAAAGAGACCCAGTACTTC.

The CDR3 loop reads CASSLGGGKYGYTF. In DNA form, the CDR3 reads TGTGCCAGCAGCCTGGGGGGAGGGAAGTATGGCTACACCTTC. This sequence joins TRBV7-2 and TRBJ1-2, with a weak D call TRBD1 (5 bases). Trimming pared 5 bases from V and 5 bases from J, leaving 15 bases between. The germline V gene has CDR1 SGHTA and CDR2 FQGNSA. This CDR3 contains 14 residues.

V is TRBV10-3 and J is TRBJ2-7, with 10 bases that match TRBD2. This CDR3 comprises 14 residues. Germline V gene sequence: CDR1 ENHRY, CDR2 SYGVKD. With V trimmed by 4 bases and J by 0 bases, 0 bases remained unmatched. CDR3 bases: TGTGCCATCAGTGGGACTAGCGGCTCCTACGAGCAGTACGTC. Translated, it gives CAISGTSGSYEQYV.

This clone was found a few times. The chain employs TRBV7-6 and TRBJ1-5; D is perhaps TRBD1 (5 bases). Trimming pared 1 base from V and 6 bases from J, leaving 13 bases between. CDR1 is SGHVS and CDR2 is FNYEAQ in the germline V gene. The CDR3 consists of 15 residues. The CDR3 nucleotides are TGTGCCAGCAGCTTAGTGGAGGGGCCCGGTCAGCCCCAGCATTTT. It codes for CASSLVEGPGQPQHF.

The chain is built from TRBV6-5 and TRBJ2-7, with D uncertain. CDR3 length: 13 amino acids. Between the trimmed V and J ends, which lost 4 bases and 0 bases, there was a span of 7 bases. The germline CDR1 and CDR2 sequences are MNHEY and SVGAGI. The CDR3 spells CASSSASSYEQYF. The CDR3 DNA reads TGTGCCAGCAGTTCCGCGAGCTCCTACGAGCAGTACTTC.

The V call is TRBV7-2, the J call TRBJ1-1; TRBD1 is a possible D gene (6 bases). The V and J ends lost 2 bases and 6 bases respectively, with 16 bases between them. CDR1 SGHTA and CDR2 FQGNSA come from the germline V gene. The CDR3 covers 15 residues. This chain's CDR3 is CASSLIGSSGAEAFF. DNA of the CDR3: TGTGCCAGCAGCTTAATTGGTTCCTCAGGGGCTGAAGCTTTCTTT.